This T cell receptor beta chain is from a study of blood T cell repertoires in COVID-19. Study-level information: COVID-19 samples from acute and convalescent phases originated in the United States, Italy and Spain. The analysed material was cDNA or gDNA that came from T cells, B-cell-depleted T cells, or PBMCs.

The repertoire was sequenced with immunoSEQ multiplex PCR; TCRdb's copy has only in-frame clones and lacks some. The table lists 210,000 or so clones, around 90% of them singletons. The count of this clone is one. Germline V gene lookup returns CDR1 SGHRS and CDR2 YFSETQ. The CDR3 runs to 16 residues. The V gene lost 4 bases and the J gene lost 0 bases, with 15 bases spanning the gap. The chain combines TRBV5-1 with TRBJ2-3; D is possibly TRBD1 (6 bases). The sample taken for sequencing was peripheral blood. This receptor was obtained from a man aged 25-45 years with acute or convalescent COVID-19. This chain's CDR3 is CASSLSGQPSTDTQYF. The CDR3 region has the DNA TGCGCCAGCAGCCTCAGCGGACAGCCTAGCACAGATACGCAGTATTTT.